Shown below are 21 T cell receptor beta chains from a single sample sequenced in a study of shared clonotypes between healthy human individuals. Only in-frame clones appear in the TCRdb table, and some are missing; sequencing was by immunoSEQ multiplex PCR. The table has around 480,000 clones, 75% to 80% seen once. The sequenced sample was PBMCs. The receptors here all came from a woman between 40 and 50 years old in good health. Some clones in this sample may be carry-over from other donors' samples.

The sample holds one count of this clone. For the CDR3, the DNA is TGTGCCATCAGTGAATCACAGGGGGCATCAAACACCATATATTTT. This translates into CAISESQGASNTIYF. V gene TRBV10-3 combines with J gene TRBJ1-3; 9 bases agree with TRBD1. V was pared by 3 bases and J by 6 bases, with 6 bases of the junction left unmatched. Germline lookup yields CDR1 ENHRY and CDR2 SYGVKD. This CDR3 contains 15 residues.

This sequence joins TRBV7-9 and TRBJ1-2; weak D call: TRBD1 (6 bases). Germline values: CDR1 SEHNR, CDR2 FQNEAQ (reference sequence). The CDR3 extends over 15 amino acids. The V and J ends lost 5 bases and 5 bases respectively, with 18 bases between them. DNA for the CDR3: TGTGCCAGCAGCCCCACGGCAGGGGTTTGGTATGGCTACACCTTC. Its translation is CASSPTAGVWYGYTF.

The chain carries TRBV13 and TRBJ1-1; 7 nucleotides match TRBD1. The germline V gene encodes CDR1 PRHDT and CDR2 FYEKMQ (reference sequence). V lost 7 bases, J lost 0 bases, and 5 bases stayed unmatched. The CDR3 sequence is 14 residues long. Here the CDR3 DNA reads TGTGCCAGCAAATCAGGGGGGATGAACACTGAAGCTTTCTTT. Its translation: CASKSGGMNTEAFF.

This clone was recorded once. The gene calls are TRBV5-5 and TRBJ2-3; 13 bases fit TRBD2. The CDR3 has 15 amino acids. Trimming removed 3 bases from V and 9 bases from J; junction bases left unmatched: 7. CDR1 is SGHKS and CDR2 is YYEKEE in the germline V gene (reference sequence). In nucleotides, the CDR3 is TGTGCCAGCAGCTCCGGACTAGCGGGAGTAGAGACGCAGTATTTT. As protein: CASSSGLAGVETQYF.

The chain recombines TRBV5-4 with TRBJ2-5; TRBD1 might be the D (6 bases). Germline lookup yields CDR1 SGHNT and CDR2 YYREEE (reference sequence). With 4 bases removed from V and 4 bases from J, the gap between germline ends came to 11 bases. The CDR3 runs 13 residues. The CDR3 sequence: CASSPDRRETQYF. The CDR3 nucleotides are TGTGCCAGCAGCCCCGACAGGAGAGAGACCCAGTACTTC.

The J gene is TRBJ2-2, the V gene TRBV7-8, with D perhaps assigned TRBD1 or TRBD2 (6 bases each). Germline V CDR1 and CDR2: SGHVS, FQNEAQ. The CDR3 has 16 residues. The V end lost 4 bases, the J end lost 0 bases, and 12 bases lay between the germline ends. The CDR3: CASSSRGVANTGELFF. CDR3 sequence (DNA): TGTGCCAGCAGCTCTAGGGGGGTGGCGAACACCGGGGAGCTGTTTTTT.

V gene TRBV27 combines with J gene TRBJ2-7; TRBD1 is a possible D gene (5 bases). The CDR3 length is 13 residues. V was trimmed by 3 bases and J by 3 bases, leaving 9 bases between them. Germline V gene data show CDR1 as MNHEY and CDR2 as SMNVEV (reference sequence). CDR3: CASSFNRNYEQYF. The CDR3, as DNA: TGTGCCAGCAGTTTCAACAGGAACTACGAGCAGTACTTC.

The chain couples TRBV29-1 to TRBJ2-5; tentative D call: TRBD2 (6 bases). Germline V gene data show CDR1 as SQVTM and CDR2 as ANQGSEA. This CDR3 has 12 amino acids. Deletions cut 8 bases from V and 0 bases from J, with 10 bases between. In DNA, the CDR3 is TGCAGCCTCGGGGGTCACCAAGAGACCCAGTACTTC. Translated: CSLGGHQETQYF.

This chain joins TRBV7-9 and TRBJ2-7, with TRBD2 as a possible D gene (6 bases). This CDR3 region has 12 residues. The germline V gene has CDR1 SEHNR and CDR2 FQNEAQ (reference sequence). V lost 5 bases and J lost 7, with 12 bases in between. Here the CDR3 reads CASSPAAGEQYF. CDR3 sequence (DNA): TGTGCCAGCAGCCCCGCGGCGGGGGAGCAGTACTTC.

CDR3 DNA: TGTGCCAGCAGCCTCGTTCTCACAGATACGCAGTATTTT. This gives the protein CASSLVLTDTQYF. This chain uses TRBV11-2 with TRBJ2-3; no clear D gene. CDR1 and CDR2 from the germline V gene are SGHAT and FQNNGV. The CDR3 totals 13 residues. V was cut by 5 bases and J by 2 bases, with 8 bases left in between. The full variable domain, in which reference TRBV11-2 and TRBJ2-3 provide the parts outside the CDR3, is EAGVAQSPRYKIIEKRQSVAFWCNPISGHATLYWYQQILGQGPKLLIQFQNNGVVDDSQLPKDRFSAERLKGVDSTLKIQPAKLEDSAVYLCASSLVLTDTQYFGPGTRLTVL.

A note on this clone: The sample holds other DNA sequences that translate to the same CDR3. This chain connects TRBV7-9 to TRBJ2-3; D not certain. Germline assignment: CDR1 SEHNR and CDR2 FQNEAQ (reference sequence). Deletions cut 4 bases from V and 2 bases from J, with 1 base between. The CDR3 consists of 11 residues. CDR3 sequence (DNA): TGTGCCAGCAGCTCCACAGATACGCAGTATTTT. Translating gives CASSSTDTQYF.

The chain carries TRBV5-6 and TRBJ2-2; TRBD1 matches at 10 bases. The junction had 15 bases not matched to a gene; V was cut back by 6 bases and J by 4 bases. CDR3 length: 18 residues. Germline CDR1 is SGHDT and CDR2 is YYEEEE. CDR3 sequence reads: CASIRRQGALLGTGELFF. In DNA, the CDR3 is TGTGCCAGCATCCGCCGACAGGGGGCCCTTCTAGGCACCGGGGAGCTGTTTTTT.

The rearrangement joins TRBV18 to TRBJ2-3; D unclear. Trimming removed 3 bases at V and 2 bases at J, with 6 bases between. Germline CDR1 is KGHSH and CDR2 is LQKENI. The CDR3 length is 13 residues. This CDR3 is CASSPSDTDTQYF. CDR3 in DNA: TGTGCCAGCTCACCCTCGGACACAGATACGCAGTATTTT. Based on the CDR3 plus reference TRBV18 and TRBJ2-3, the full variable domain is NAGVMQNPRHLVRRRGQEARLRCSPMKGHSHVYWYRQLPEEGLKFMVYLQKENIIDESGMPKERFSAEFPKEGPSILRIQQVVRGDSAAYFCASSPSDTDTQYFGPGTRLTVL.

CDR3 coding DNA: TGTGCCAGCAGCTTGGAGTCCTTAAGGGGCTACACCTTC. It yields the protein CASSLESLRGYTF. The chain recombines TRBV5-4 with TRBJ1-2; D not certain. This CDR3 region has 13 residues. V dropped 0 bases and J dropped 8 bases, with 11 bases sitting between them. The V gene's germline CDR1 is SGHNT and CDR2 YYREEE (reference sequence).

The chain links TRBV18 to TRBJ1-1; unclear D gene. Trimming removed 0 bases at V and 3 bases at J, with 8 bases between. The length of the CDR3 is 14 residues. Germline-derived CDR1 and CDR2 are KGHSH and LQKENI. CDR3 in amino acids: CASSPPGRYTEAFF. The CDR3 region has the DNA TGTGCCAGCTCACCACCCGGACGCTACACTGAAGCTTTCTTT.

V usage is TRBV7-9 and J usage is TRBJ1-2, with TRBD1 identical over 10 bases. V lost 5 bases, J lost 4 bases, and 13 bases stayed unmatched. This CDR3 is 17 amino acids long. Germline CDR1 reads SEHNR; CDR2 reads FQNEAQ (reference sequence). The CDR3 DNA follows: TGTGCCAGCAGCCCCGAGCCCGGGACAGGGGAAATCTATGGCTACACCTTC. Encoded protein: CASSPEPGTGEIYGYTF.

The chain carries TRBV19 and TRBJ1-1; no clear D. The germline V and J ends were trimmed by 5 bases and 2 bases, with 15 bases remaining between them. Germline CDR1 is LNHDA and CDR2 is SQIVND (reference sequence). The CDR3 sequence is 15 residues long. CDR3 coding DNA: TGTGCCAGTAGTCCACACCGAACAGTAAACACTGAAGCTTTCTTT. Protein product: CASSPHRTVNTEAFF. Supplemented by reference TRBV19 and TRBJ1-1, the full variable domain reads DGGITQSPKYLFRKEGQNVTLSCEQNLNHDAMYWYRQDPGQGLRLIYYSQIVNDFQKGDIAEGYSVSREKKESFPLTVTSAQKNPTAFYLCASSPHRTVNTEAFFGQGTRLTVV.

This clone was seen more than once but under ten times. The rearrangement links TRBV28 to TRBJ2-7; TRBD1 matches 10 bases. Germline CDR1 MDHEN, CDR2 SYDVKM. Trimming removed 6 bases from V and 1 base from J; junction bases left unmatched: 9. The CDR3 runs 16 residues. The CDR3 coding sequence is TGTGCCAGCAGCTCCCCGGGACAGGGGAATTCCTACGAGCAGTACTTC. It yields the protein CASSSPGQGNSYEQYF.

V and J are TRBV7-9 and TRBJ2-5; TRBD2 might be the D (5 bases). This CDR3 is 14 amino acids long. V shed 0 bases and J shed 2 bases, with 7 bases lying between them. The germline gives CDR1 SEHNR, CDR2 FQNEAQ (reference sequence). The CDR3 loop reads CASSLATGQETQYF. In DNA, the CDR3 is TGTGCCAGCAGCTTAGCGACGGGACAAGAGACCCAGTACTTC.

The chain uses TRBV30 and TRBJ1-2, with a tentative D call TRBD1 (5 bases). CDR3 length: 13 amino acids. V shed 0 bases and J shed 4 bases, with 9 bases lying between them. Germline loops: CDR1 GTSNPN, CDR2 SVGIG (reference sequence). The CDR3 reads CAWSVNGGYGYTF. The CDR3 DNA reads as TGTGCCTGGAGTGTGAATGGGGGCTATGGCTACACCTTC.

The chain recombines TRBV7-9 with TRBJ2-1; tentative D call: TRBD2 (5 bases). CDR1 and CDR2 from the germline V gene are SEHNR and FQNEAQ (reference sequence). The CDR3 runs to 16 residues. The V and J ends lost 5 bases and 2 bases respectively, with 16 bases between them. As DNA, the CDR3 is TGTGCCAGCAGCCCCCCAGGCGGGTCAGCCTACAATGAGCAGTTCTTC. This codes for CASSPPGGSAYNEQFF.